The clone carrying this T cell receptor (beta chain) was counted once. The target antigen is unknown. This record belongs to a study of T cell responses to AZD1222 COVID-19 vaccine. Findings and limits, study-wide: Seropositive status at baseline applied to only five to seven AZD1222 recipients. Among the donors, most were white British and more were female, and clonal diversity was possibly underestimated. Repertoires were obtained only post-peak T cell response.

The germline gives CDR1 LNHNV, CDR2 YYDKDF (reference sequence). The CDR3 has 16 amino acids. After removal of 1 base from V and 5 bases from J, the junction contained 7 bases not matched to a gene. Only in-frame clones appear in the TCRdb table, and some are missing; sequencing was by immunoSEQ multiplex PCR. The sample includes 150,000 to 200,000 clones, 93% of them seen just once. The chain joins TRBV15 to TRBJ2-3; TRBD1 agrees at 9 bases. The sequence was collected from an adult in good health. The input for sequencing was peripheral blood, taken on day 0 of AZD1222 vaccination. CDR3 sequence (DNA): TGTGCCACCAGCAGAGCCTTAGGACAGGGGAGAGATACGCAGTATTTT. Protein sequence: CATSRALGQGRDTQYF.